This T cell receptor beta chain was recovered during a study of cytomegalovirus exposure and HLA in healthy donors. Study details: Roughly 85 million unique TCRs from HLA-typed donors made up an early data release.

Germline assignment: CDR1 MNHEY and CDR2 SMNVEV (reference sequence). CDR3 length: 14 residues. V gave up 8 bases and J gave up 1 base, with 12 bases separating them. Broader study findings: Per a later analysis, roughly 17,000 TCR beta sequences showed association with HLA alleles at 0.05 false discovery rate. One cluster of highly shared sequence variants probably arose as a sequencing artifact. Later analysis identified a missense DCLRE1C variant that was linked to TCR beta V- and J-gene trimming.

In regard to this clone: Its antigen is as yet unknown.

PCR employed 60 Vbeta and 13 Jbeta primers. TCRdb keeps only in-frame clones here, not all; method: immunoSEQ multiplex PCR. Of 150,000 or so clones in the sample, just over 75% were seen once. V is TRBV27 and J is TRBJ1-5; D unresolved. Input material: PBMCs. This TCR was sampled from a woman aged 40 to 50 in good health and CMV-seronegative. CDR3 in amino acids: CASSRGLSNQPQHF. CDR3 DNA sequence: TGTGCCAGCTCACGGGGTTTAAGCAATCAGCCCCAGCATTTT.